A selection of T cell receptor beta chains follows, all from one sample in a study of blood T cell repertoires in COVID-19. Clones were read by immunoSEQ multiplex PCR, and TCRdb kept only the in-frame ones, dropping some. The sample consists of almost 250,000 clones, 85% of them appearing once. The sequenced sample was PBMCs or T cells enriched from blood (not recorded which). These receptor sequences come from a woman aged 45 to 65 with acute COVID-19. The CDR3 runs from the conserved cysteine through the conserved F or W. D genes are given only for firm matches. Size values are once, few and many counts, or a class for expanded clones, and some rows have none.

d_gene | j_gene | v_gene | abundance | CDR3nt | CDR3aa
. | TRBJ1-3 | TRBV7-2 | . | TGTGCCAGCAGCGTCGGGACTTTAGGAAACACCATATATTTT | CASSVGTLGNTIYF
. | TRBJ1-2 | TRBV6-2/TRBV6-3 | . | TGTGCCAGCAGTTACCGCGGGGAAAGCTATGGCTACACCTTC | CASSYRGESYGYTF
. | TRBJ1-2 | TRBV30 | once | TGTGCCTGGAGCCTATCCGGACAGAGTTATGGCTACACCTTC | CAWSLSGQSYGYTF
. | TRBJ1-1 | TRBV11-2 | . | TGTGCCAGCAGCCTAACCGGGGTCTTGACTGAAGCTTTCTTT | CASSLTGVLTEAFF
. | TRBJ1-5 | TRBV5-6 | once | TGTGCCAGCAGCTTGAGGGGAGGGGCAAGCAATCAGCCCCAGCATTTT | CASSLRGGASNQPQHF
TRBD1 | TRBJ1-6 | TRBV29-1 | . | TGCAGCGTTCGACAGGGCACCGGTTCACCCCTCCACTTT | CSVRQGTGSPLHF
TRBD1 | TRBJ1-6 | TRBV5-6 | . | TGTGCCAGCAGCTCCCCGGGACAGGGGGCGAGTTCACCCCTCCACTTT | CASSSPGQGASSPLHF
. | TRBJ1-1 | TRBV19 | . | TGTGCCAGTAGTAAGCAGGAGAACACTGAAGCTTTCTTT | CASSKQENTEAFF
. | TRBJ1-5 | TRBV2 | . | TGTGCCAGCAGTGGGGAAGGAGGTAGCAATCAGCCCCAGCATTTT | CASSGEGGSNQPQHF
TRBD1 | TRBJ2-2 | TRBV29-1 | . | TGCAGCGTTGAGACAGGGCGATCTGGGGAGCTGTTTTTT | CSVETGRSGELFF
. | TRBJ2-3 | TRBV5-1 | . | TGCGCCAGCAGCGCTACCAAGGATACGCAGTATTTT | CASSATKDTQYF
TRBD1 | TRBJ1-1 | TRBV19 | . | TGTGCCAGTAGTATCGTCTCCGGACAGGACGGCACTGAAGCTTTCTTT | CASSIVSGQDGTEAFF
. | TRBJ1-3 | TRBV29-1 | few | TGCAGCGTCGCGCCGTCCGGGGTCGGCTCTGGAAACACCATATATTTT | CSVAPSGVGSGNTIYF
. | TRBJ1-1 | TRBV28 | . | TGTGCCAGCCGGAGGGGCGCTACTGAAGCTTTCTTT | CASRRGATEAFF
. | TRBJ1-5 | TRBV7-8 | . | TGTGCCAGCAGCCGGACCGAGGATCAGCCCCAGCATTTT | CASSRTEDQPQHF
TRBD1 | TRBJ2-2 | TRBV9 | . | TGTGCCAGCAGTTCGACAGGGGCCAGCCGGGAGCTGTTTTTT | CASSSTGASRELFF